A selection of T cell receptor beta chains follows, all from one sample in a study of cytomegalovirus exposure and HLA in healthy donors. Measured with immunoSEQ multiplex PCR; TCRdb has only the in-frame clones, and not every one. This sample has about 170,000 clones, with around three quarters found just once. The sample taken for sequencing was PBMCs. The receptors originated from a woman between 50 and 59 years old in good health and CMV-seronegative. Both conserved end residues are part of each CDR3. D genes are given only for firm matches. The listing skips clone size in some rows; elsewhere it reads once, few, many or a size class.

v_gene: TRBV11-2
j_gene: TRBJ1-2
d_gene: NA
abundance: few
CDR3nt: TGTGCCAGCAGCTTAGCGGGGGTAGGTGGCTACACCTTC
CDR3aa: CASSLAGVGGYTF

v_gene: TRBV7-9
j_gene: TRBJ2-7
d_gene: NA
abundance: NA
CDR3nt: TGTGCCAGCAGCTTAGGGGCGTCCTACGAGCAGTACTTC
CDR3aa: CASSLGASYEQYF

v_gene: TRBV19
j_gene: TRBJ1-6
d_gene: TRBD1
abundance: NA
CDR3nt: TGTGCCAGTAGTGAACAGGGGTGGGATTCACCCCTCCACTTT
CDR3aa: CASSEQGWDSPLHF

v_gene: TRBV21-1
j_gene: TRBJ1-1
d_gene: NA
abundance: NA
CDR3nt: TGTGCCAGCAGCAAAAACGACAGCGCTGAAGCTTTCTTT
CDR3aa: CASSKNDSAEAFF

v_gene: TRBV19
j_gene: TRBJ2-7
d_gene: TRBD2
abundance: NA
CDR3nt: TGTGCCAGTAGTATGACTAAACTAGCGGGAGACGGGCAGTACTTC
CDR3aa: CASSMTKLAGDGQYF

v_gene: TRBV5-1
j_gene: TRBJ1-5
d_gene: TRBD1
abundance: NA
CDR3nt: TGCGCCAGCAGCCCCTCAGGGGGATCTCAGCCCCAGCATTTT
CDR3aa: CASSPSGGSQPQHF

v_gene: TRBV25-1
j_gene: TRBJ1-3
d_gene: NA
abundance: once
CDR3nt: TGTGCCAGCAGTGACAGCCGGGTTGGAAACACCATATATTTT
CDR3aa: CASSDSRVGNTIYF

v_gene: TRBV4-2
j_gene: TRBJ2-3
d_gene: TRBD2
abundance: NA
CDR3nt: TGTGCCAGCAGCCAAGGGACTAGCGGGATCACAGATACGCAGTATTTT
CDR3aa: CASSQGTSGITDTQYF

v_gene: TRBV25-1
j_gene: TRBJ2-7
d_gene: TRBD1
abundance: NA
CDR3nt: TGTGCCAGCAGTGACCCCGGGACAGGGGAGTACGAGCAGTACTTC
CDR3aa: CASSDPGTGEYEQYF

v_gene: TRBV28
j_gene: TRBJ2-2
d_gene: NA
abundance: NA
CDR3nt: TGTGCCAGCAGTAGGAGAGGAGCGGCAATAACCGGGGAGCTGTTTTTT
CDR3aa: CASSRRGAAITGELFF

v_gene: TRBV5-5
j_gene: TRBJ1-2
d_gene: NA
abundance: few
CDR3nt: TGTGCCAGCAGCTTGGGTCGGGGGAGCTATGGCTACACCTTC
CDR3aa: CASSLGRGSYGYTF

v_gene: TRBV18
j_gene: TRBJ2-7
d_gene: NA
abundance: NA
CDR3nt: TGTGCCAGCTCATCTACAATTCGGGGGAGTTCCTACGAGCAGTACTTC
CDR3aa: CASSSTIRGSSYEQYF

v_gene: TRBV7-8
j_gene: TRBJ2-1
d_gene: NA
abundance: few
CDR3nt: TGTGCCAGCAGCTTAAGACAGTCCTCCTACAATGAGCAGTTCTTC
CDR3aa: CASSLRQSSYNEQFF

v_gene: TRBV6-5
j_gene: TRBJ1-6
d_gene: TRBD1
abundance: NA
CDR3nt: TGTGCCAGCGGCGCAGGGGGTTCCTATAATTCACCCCTCCACTTT
CDR3aa: CASGAGGSYNSPLHF

v_gene: TRBV14
j_gene: TRBJ2-1
d_gene: NA
abundance: once
CDR3nt: TGTGCCAGCGGCCAATATAGGGGTGTCTACAATGAGCAGTTCTTC
CDR3aa: CASGQYRGVYNEQFF

v_gene: TRBV19
j_gene: TRBJ2-1
d_gene: TRBD2
abundance: NA
CDR3nt: TGTGCCAGTAGTGGACCGGGACTAGGGCAGTTCTTC
CDR3aa: CASSGPGLGQFF

v_gene: TRBV19
j_gene: TRBJ1-5
d_gene: NA
abundance: NA
CDR3nt: TGTGCCAGTAGTATGTTTGGGGAGGGCAATCAGCCCCAGCATTTT
CDR3aa: CASSMFGEGNQPQHF

v_gene: TRBV18
j_gene: TRBJ2-1
d_gene: NA
abundance: once
CDR3nt: TGTGCCAGCTCACCGGGGCAGGGTGGCGGCAATGAGCAGTTCTTC
CDR3aa: CASSPGQGGGNEQFF

v_gene: TRBV15
j_gene: TRBJ1-4
d_gene: TRBD1
abundance: NA
CDR3nt: TGTGCCACCAGCAGGGACAGGGCTGATGAAAAACTGTTTTTT
CDR3aa: CATSRDRADEKLFF

v_gene: TRBV7-2
j_gene: TRBJ2-3
d_gene: TRBD1
abundance: NA
CDR3nt: TGTGCCAGCAGCTTGGACAGGGGGCGGATAGATACGCAGTATTTT
CDR3aa: CASSLDRGRIDTQYF

v_gene: TRBV19
j_gene: TRBJ1-1
d_gene: NA
abundance: NA
CDR3nt: TGTGCCGGTAGTATGGGGGGGCAGGTGAACACTGAAGCTTTCTTT
CDR3aa: CAGSMGGQVNTEAFF

v_gene: TRBV19
j_gene: TRBJ1-1
d_gene: TRBD1
abundance: NA
CDR3nt: TGTGCCCCCCGTCCCTGGGACAGGGGGCGCGCCACTGAAGCTTTCTTT
CDR3aa: CAPRPWDRGRATEAFF

v_gene: TRBV7-2
j_gene: TRBJ2-1
d_gene: NA
abundance: NA
CDR3nt: TGTGCCAGCAGCTTAGGGGGGACAAAGAATGAGCAGTTCTTC
CDR3aa: CASSLGGTKNEQFF

v_gene: TRBV10-1
j_gene: TRBJ2-3
d_gene: NA
abundance: few
CDR3nt: TGCGCCAGCAGTGTGGACTACACAGATACGCAGTATTTT
CDR3aa: CASSVDYTDTQYF

v_gene: TRBV6-6
j_gene: TRBJ1-6
d_gene: NA
abundance: NA
CDR3nt: TGTGCCAGCTTAGAGACCGGGGGGGATTCACCCCTCCACTTT
CDR3aa: CASLETGGDSPLHF

v_gene: TRBV5-5
j_gene: TRBJ2-1
d_gene: NA
abundance: NA
CDR3nt: TGTGCCAGCAGCTTAGCTGGGGCCAGCAATGAGCAGTTCTTC
CDR3aa: CASSLAGASNEQFF

v_gene: TRBV29-1
j_gene: TRBJ2-7
d_gene: NA
abundance: NA
CDR3nt: TGCAGCGTTCCCGGAGGCCTTGGAGGATACGAGCAGTACTTC
CDR3aa: CSVPGGLGGYEQYF

v_gene: TRBV2
j_gene: TRBJ1-6
d_gene: NA
abundance: NA
CDR3nt: TGTGCCAGCAGTGAAGCTGTTGCCAGGGCTTCACCCCTCCACTTT
CDR3aa: CASSEAVARASPLHF